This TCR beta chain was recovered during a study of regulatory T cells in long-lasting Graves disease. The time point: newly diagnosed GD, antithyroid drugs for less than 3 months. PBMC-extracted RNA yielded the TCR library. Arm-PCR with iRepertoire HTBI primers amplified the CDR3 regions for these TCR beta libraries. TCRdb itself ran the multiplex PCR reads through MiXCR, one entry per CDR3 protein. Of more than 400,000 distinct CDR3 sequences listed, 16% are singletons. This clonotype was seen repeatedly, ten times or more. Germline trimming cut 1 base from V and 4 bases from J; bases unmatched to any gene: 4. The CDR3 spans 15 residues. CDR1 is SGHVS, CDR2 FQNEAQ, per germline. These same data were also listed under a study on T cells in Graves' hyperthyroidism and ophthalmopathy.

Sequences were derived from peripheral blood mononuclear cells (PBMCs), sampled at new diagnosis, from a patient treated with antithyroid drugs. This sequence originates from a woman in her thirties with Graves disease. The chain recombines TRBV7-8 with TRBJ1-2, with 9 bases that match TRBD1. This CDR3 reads CASSLGQGGSYGYTF. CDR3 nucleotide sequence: TGTGCCAGCAGCTTAGGACAGGGGGGTTCCTATGGCTACACCTTC. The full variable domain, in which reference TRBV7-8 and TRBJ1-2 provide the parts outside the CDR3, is GAGVSQSPRYKVAKRGQDVALRCDPISGHVSLFWYQQALGQGPEFLTYFQNEAQLDKSGLPSDRFFAERPEGSVSTLKIQRTQQEDSAVYLCASSLGQGGSYGYTFGSGTRLTVV.